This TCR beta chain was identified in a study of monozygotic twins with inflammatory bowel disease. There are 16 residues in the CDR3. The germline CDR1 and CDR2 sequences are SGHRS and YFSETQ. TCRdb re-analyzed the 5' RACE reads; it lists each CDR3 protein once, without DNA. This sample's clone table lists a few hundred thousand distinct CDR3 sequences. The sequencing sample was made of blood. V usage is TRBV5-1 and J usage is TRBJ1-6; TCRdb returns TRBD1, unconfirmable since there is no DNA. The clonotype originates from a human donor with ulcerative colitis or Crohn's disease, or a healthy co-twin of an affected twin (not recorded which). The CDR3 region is CASSLSAGTGGSPLHF.